This TCR beta chain was identified in a study of coeliac disease. Whole-study results and caveats: Largely private TRB repertoires meant most sequences were sample-unique. Control samples showed higher TRB and TRG clonality than intraepithelial and lamina propria samples in active celiac disease.

Clones were sequenced by immunoSEQ multiplex PCR, and TCRdb holds only the in-frame ones, with some missing. There are several thousand clones in the sample; approximately 66% occur only once, and about 7% lies in the top ten. As for this clone: Its specificity is not known.

The trim removed 4 bases at V and 7 bases at J, leaving 15 bases unmatched. The CDR3 spans 18 residues. Germline lookup yields CDR1 SGHTA and CDR2 FQGTGA. The chain combines TRBV7-3 with TRBJ2-2; 10 nucleotides align to TRBD2. The clonotype was recovered from a man aged 50 to 60 with active celiac disease. Material for sequencing was lamina propria lymphocytes from the gut. The CDR3 DNA reads as TGTGCCAGCAGCTACGACAGCCTCATAGCGGGGGGCGGCGGGGAGCTGTTTTTT. It translates to CASSYDSLIAGGGGELFF. Filled out from reference TRBV7-3 and TRBJ2-2, the complete variable domain reads GAGVSQTPSNKVTEKGKYVELRCDPISGHTALYWYRQSLGQGPEFLIYFQGTGAADDSGLPNDRFFAVRPEGSVSTLKIQRTERGDSAVYLCASSYDSLIAGGGGELFFGEGSRLTVL.